This paragraph covers one T cell receptor (beta chain) sequence. The target antigen is unknown. The record originates from a study of T cell responses to AZD1222 COVID-19 vaccine. Measured with immunoSEQ multiplex PCR; TCRdb has only the in-frame clones, and not every one. In the table there are 90,000 to 150,000 clones, 70% to 90% of which are singletons. Study-level results: Samples come after the peak T cell response, not at day 14. Elevations in Spike-specific TCR breadth and depth followed administration of two AZD1222 doses. Among AZD1222 vaccinees, only six or seven were seropositive at baseline. Donors, mostly white British, included more females; clonal diversity was possibly underestimated.

V dropped 5 bases and J dropped 4 bases, with 9 bases sitting between them. Germline lookup yields CDR1 LNHDA and CDR2 SQIVND (reference sequence). This CDR3 comprises 13 residues. Sequences were derived from peripheral blood, sampled on day 0 of AZD1222 vaccination. This chain connects TRBV19 to TRBJ2-1; weak D call: TRBD1 (6 bases). The receptor was derived from an adult in good health. CDR3 sequence: CASSVTGYNEQFF. The CDR3 DNA sequence: TGTGCCAGTAGTGTTACAGGGTACAATGAGCAGTTCTTC.